One and the same sample provided the 31 T cell receptor beta chains below, sequenced in a study of T cells after yellow fever vaccination. TCRdb re-called the 5' RACE reads through MiXCR, storing one row per CDR3 protein. The sample has approximately 550,000 distinct CDR3 sequences, roughly a fifth seen once. The specimen was PBMCs, collected 15 days after the yellow fever booster vaccination. These receptors all come from a man aged 25 to 40 who received the YFV17D yellow fever vaccine.

The chain employs TRBV19 and TRBJ2-3; D uncertain. V lost 5 bases, J lost 2 bases, and 8 bases lay in between. CDR3 length: 13 residues. Looked up from germline, CDR1 is LNHDA and CDR2 is SQIVND (reference sequence). Here the CDR3 reads CASSFHNTDTQYF. CDR3 DNA sequence: TGTGCCAGTAGTTTCCACAACACAGATACGCAGTATTTT.

In this sample, this clonotype turned up a few times. The chain uses TRBV7-2 and TRBJ2-1; the D is unclear. The CDR3 runs 13 residues. Per the germline V gene, CDR1 is SGHTA and CDR2 is FQGNSA. The ends were cut back, 1 base at V and 8 bases at J, with 9 bases in the middle. The CDR3 DNA is TGTGCCAGCAGCTTAGGTCTTCGGGATGAGCAGTTCTTC. It codes for CASSLGLRDEQFF.

The genes are TRBV18 and TRBJ2-3, with 10 bases aligning to TRBD2. Germline-derived CDR1 and CDR2 are KGHSH and LQKENI. The CDR3 consists of 14 residues. Germline trimming cut 6 bases from V and 5 bases from J; bases unmatched to any gene: 5. The CDR3 region has the DNA TGTGCCAGCTCCCTAGCGGGAGCCCAAGATACGCAGTATTTT. Translating gives CASSLAGAQDTQYF.

This clonotype was seen a handful of times. The chain employs TRBV28 and TRBJ2-3; D call uncertain. Germline assignment: CDR1 MDHEN and CDR2 SYDVKM. Trimming took 6 bases from V and 2 from J, leaving 6 bases between them. The CDR3 runs 12 residues. The DNA for the CDR3 is TGTGCCAGCAGGACGCTCACAGATACGCAGTATTTT. Its translation is CASRTLTDTQYF.

There are a few counts of this clonotype. CDR3 loop: CASSLAHRDTGELFF. For the CDR3, the DNA is TGCGCCAGCAGCTTGGCCCACAGGGACACCGGGGAGCTGTTTTTT. The chain links TRBV5-1 to TRBJ2-2, with a weak D call TRBD1 (6 bases). Germline assignment: CDR1 SGHRS and CDR2 YFSETQ. The CDR3 spans 15 residues. With 0 bases removed from V and 3 bases from J, the gap between germline ends came to 9 bases.

This clonotype was seen a handful of times. V and J are TRBV5-5 and TRBJ2-5, with 9 bases that match TRBD1. The CDR3 covers 15 residues. The germline CDR1 and CDR2 sequences are SGHKS and YYEKEE (reference sequence). The trim removed 9 bases at V and 5 bases at J, leaving 14 bases unmatched. As DNA, the CDR3 is TGTGCCACCGCACGTAGGACAGGGGCCCGTGAGACCCAGTACTTC. Amino acid sequence: CATARRTGARETQYF.

About this clonotype: Germline is not matched at one junction end, which may reflect a read error. The rearrangement links TRBV6-5 to TRBJ2-1, with D perhaps TRBD1 or TRBD2 (5 bases each). Germline V CDR1 and CDR2: MNHEY, SVGAGI. This CDR3 region has 15 residues. The DNA of the CDR3 is TGTGCCAGCAGTTACCTGGAAGCTAGACCGGGGCAGAGCCCCTTC. Protein sequence: CASSYLEARPGQSPF.

The rearrangement links TRBV5-1 to TRBJ2-3; D uncertain. CDR3 length: 16 residues. V gave up 9 bases and J gave up 0 bases, with 20 bases separating them. CDR1 SGHRS and CDR2 YFSETQ come from the germline V gene. The CDR3 DNA follows: TGCGCCACCCGCCTAGGATCAGCGACTAGCACAGATACGCAGTATTTT. The encoded protein is CATRLGSATSTDTQYF. Combining the CDR3 with reference TRBV5-1 and TRBJ2-3 gives the whole variable domain KAGVTQTPRYLIKTRGQQVTLSCSPISGHRSVSWYQQTPGQGLQFLFEYFSETQRNKGNFPGRFSGRQFSNSRSEMNVSTLELGDSALYLCATRLGSATSTDTQYFGPGTRLTVL.

This clonotype has a handful of counts. The rearrangement links TRBV12-3 or TRBV12-4 to TRBJ2-3; 7 bases match TRBD2. This CDR3 has 14 residues. V shed 3 bases, J shed 5 bases, and the junction held 5 bases outside the gene matches. The CDR3 is CASSFSGGRDTQYF. The DNA of the CDR3 is TGTGCCAGCAGTTTTTCGGGCGGGAGAGATACGCAGTATTTT.

The chain uses TRBV10-3 and TRBJ2-1; D remains ambiguous. V was shortened by 2 bases and J by 2 bases, with 4 bases between the two germline ends. This CDR3 region has 13 residues. CDR1 and CDR2 (germline): ENHRY, SYGVKD. This CDR3 is CAISEDTYNEQFF. The CDR3 bases are TGTGCCATCAGTGAGGACACCTACAATGAGCAGTTCTTC.

In this sample, this clonotype turned up a few times. The chain has TRBV27 and TRBJ2-3; TRBD2 matches at 13 bases. This CDR3 spans 15 amino acids. Trimming took 5 bases from V and 4 from J; bases not matched to a gene: 3. Germline CDR1 is MNHEY and CDR2 is SMNVEV (reference sequence). DNA for the CDR3: TGTGCCAGCAGTAGGACTAGCGGGAGCTCAGATACGCAGTATTTT. Translation gives CASSRTSGSSDTQYF.

The chain carries TRBV5-1 and TRBJ1-4, with D perhaps matching TRBD1 (5 bases). The germline gives CDR1 SGHRS, CDR2 YFSETQ. This CDR3 spans 14 amino acids. V was pared by 3 bases and J by 4 bases, with 10 bases between. The DNA of the CDR3 is TGCGCCAGCAGCTGGGGCCGGGGTAATGAAAAACTGTTTTTT. Encoded protein: CASSWGRGNEKLFF.

V gene TRBV28 combines with J gene TRBJ2-2, with 7 bases matching TRBD2. V dropped 5 bases and J dropped 7; count of bases not matched to a gene: 13. CDR3 length: 16 amino acids. Germline CDR1 reads MDHEN; CDR2 reads SYDVKM. This chain's CDR3 is CASSTFLAEVNGELFF. The CDR3 DNA is TGTGCCAGCAGTACCTTCCTAGCGGAGGTGAACGGGGAGCTGTTTTTT.

V is TRBV7-2 and J is TRBJ2-1; 10 nucleotides align to TRBD2. The CDR3 contains 15 residues. V shed 1 base and J 8 bases; nucleotides not matched to a gene: 5. Germline lookup yields CDR1 SGHTA and CDR2 FQGNSA. CDR3 in DNA: TGTGCCAGCAGCTTAGTAGGGACTAGCGAGTATGAGCAGTTCTTC. Translation: CASSLVGTSEYEQFF.

The rearrangement joins TRBV5-6 to TRBJ2-1; D gene ambiguous. The V end lost 4 bases, the J end lost 7 bases, and 12 bases lay between the germline ends. The CDR3 totals 13 residues. Germline-derived CDR1 and CDR2 are SGHDT and YYEEEE. The CDR3 DNA reads TGTGCCAGCAGCCCCCTTCCCGAGAATGAGCAGTTCTTC. Amino acids: CASSPLPENEQFF.

The gene calls are TRBV6-2 or TRBV6-3 and TRBJ2-7, with TRBD1 matching 7 bases. The length of the CDR3 is 15 residues. V trimming: 4 bases; J trimming: 3 bases; junction bases outside the gene matches: 9. Germline-derived CDR1 and CDR2 are MNHEY and SVGEGT. The CDR3 is CASSSDLRTGYEQYF. DNA for the CDR3: TGTGCCAGCAGTTCGGACCTCAGGACAGGCTACGAGCAGTACTTC.

This rearrangement joins TRBV10-1 to TRBJ1-1; 8 bases fit TRBD1. The junction had 4 bases not matched to a gene; V was cut back by 10 bases and J by 0 bases. Germline CDR1 reads WNHNN; CDR2 reads SYGVQD (reference sequence). The CDR3 runs to 13 residues. This CDR3 reads CATSTGVNTEAFF. CDR3 coding DNA: TGCGCCACCTCGACAGGGGTGAACACTGAAGCTTTCTTT.

This chain connects TRBV7-2 to TRBJ2-7; 8 bases match TRBD1. This CDR3 is built from 12 residues. CDR1 is SGHTA and CDR2 is FQGNSA in the germline V gene. V trimming: 5 bases; J trimming: 9 bases; junction bases outside the gene matches: 6. The DNA of the CDR3 is TGTGCCAGCAGCACCCGGACAGGGCCGCAGTACTTC. Translating gives CASSTRTGPQYF. Full variable domain (missing parts from reference TRBV7-2 and TRBJ2-7): GAGVSQSPSNKVTEKGKDVELRCDPISGHTALYWYRQSLGQGLEFLIYFQGNSAPDKSGLPSDRFSAERTGGSVSTLTIQRTQQEDSAVYLCASSTRTGPQYFGPGTRLTVT.

V and J are TRBV30 and TRBJ2-2, with D possibly being TRBD1 (6 bases). V lost 4 bases and J lost 4, with 10 bases in between. The CDR3 covers 13 residues. From germline, CDR1 is GTSNPN and CDR2 SVGIG (reference sequence). The CDR3 bases are TGTGCCTGGAACCGAGGGGGCACCGGGGAGCTGTTTTTT. Amino acids: CAWNRGGTGELFF.

This clonotype was observed a few times. The CDR3 DNA is TGTGCCAGCAGCTTTGGGACAGGGCGGTCCACCGGGGAGCTGTTTTTT. Translated: CASSFGTGRSTGELFF. The chain couples TRBV5-4 to TRBJ2-2; 9 bases map to TRBD1. CDR3 length: 16 residues. The V segment lost 2 bases and the J segment 4 bases; nucleotides outside the gene matches: 6. Looked up from germline, CDR1 is SGHNT and CDR2 is YYREEE (reference sequence).

This clonotype was counted a few times. The chain employs TRBV6-1 and TRBJ2-2; maybe TRBD2 (6 bases). The CDR3 sequence is 14 residues long. The germline CDR1 and CDR2 sequences are MNHNS and SASEGT. The ends were cut back, 6 bases at V and 6 bases at J, with 14 bases in the middle. CDR3 sequence reads: CASRVLSSAGELFF. In DNA form, the CDR3 reads TGTGCCAGCAGGGTCCTCTCTAGCGCCGGGGAGCTGTTTTTT.

This clonotype was detected only a few times. The gene calls are TRBV15 and TRBJ2-5, with 8 bases that match TRBD2. The CDR3 contains 14 residues. Germline CDR1 and CDR2: LNHNV and YYDKDF (reference sequence). Unmatched junction bases numbered 12, after V lost 10 bases and J lost 5 bases. Here the CDR3 reads CAISRGGSGETQYF. The CDR3 DNA reads as TGTGCCATCTCCCGCGGGGGGTCTGGGGAGACCCAGTACTTC.

This chain connects TRBV2 to TRBJ2-5, with unresolved D. Trimming shortened V by 8 bases and J by 3 bases, and 19 bases separated the two germline ends. This CDR3 has 15 residues. CDR1 is SNHLY, CDR2 FYNNEI, per germline. The CDR3 region is CASQYRVSSKETQYF. CDR3 coding DNA: TGTGCCAGCCAATACCGTGTATCCTCTAAAGAGACCCAGTACTTC.

This clonotype has more than one count but fewer than ten. The chain uses TRBV12-3 or TRBV12-4 and TRBJ2-1, with 8 bases that match TRBD2. The CDR3 is 14 residues long. After removal of 5 bases from V and 9 bases from J, the junction contained 9 bases not matched to a gene. The CDR3 bases are TGTGCCAGCAGTCCCCAAGCGGGAGCTGTTGAGCAGTTCTTC. Its translation is CASSPQAGAVEQFF.

This clonotype was seen at least ten times. CDR3 amino acids: CATQNVKAKNIQYF. The CDR3 bases are TGTGCCACCCAGAACGTGAAGGCCAAAAACATTCAGTACTTC. The chain employs TRBV24-1 and TRBJ2-4; D uncertain. The CDR3 has 14 residues. V was cut by 9 bases and J by 1 base, with 12 bases left in between. The germline V gene has CDR1 KGHDR and CDR2 SFDVKD.

This clonotype turned up a few times. The rearrangement uses TRBV14 and TRBJ2-7; 11 bases line up with TRBD2. Trimming at V came to 4 bases and at J to 3 bases, leaving 5 bases not matched to a gene. Germline CDR1 is SGHDN and CDR2 is FVKESK. The CDR3 is made up of 15 amino acids. The CDR3 sequence: CASSRILAGVYEQYF. The CDR3 region has the DNA TGTGCCAGCAGCCGGATACTAGCGGGAGTCTACGAGCAGTACTTC.

The V and J genes are TRBV12-3 or TRBV12-4 and TRBJ1-5; unclear D gene. The CDR3 contains 14 residues. The germline V and J ends were trimmed by 3 bases and 4 bases, with 10 bases remaining between them. The CDR3 is CASSFKGNNQPQHF. CDR3 in DNA: TGTGCCAGCAGTTTTAAAGGGAATAATCAGCCCCAGCATTTT.

V gene TRBV12-3 or TRBV12-4 combines with J gene TRBJ2-2; 9 positions match TRBD2. The V and J ends lost 6 bases and 0 bases, in that order; junction bases with no gene match: 5. There are 16 residues in the CDR3. CDR3: CASSSGGRANTGELFF. CDR3 coding DNA: TGTGCCAGCAGCAGCGGGGGGAGAGCGAACACCGGGGAGCTGTTTTTT.

This clonotype was detected a few times. The V and J genes are TRBV20-1 and TRBJ2-1; the D gene could be TRBD1 or TRBD2 (5 bases each). The germline V gene encodes CDR1 DFQATT and CDR2 SNEGSKA (reference sequence). The CDR3 length is 11 residues. V lost 3 bases to trimming and J lost 12 bases, with 12 bases between them. The chain's CDR3 is CSARNGGVQFF. CDR3 DNA sequence: TGCAGTGCTAGGAATGGGGGAGTGCAGTTCTTC.

V usage is TRBV7-2 and J usage is TRBJ2-3; TRBD2 is a possible D gene (5 bases). The germline CDR1 and CDR2 sequences are SGHTA and FQGNSA. This CDR3 contains 14 residues. Trimming took off 1 base at V and 5 bases at J, with 10 bases between the two ends. The CDR3 spells CASSLDPAVDTQYF. For the CDR3, the DNA is TGTGCCAGCAGCTTAGACCCAGCGGTAGATACGCAGTATTTT.

This clonotype showed up many times. The chain recombines TRBV20-1 with TRBJ1-6; D gene unclear. Germline V gene sequence: CDR1 DFQATT, CDR2 SNEGSKA (reference sequence). V was clipped by 5 bases and J by 9 bases, with 17 bases between them. This CDR3 contains 14 residues. CDR3 DNA: TGCAGTGCTGCCGACAAAGCGGGGAGTTCACCCCTCCACTTT. It codes for CSAADKAGSSPLHF.